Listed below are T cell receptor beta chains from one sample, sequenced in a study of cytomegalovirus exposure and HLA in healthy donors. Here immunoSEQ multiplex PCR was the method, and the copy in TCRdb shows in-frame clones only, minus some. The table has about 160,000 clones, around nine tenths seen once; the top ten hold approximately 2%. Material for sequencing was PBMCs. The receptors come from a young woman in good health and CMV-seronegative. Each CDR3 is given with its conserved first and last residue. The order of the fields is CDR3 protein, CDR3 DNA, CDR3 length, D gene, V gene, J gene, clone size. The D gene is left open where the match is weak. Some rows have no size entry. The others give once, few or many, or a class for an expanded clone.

CASSFQGDQETQYF	TGTGCCAGCAGTTTCCAAGGGGACCAAGAGACCCAGTACTTC	14	NA	TRBV27	TRBJ2-5	NA
CASSRAGGPAFF	TGCGCCAGCAGTCGGGCAGGGGGCCCGGCTTTCTTT	12	TRBD1	TRBV10-2	TRBJ1-1	NA
CASSGFSGVTDNEQFF	TGTGCCAGCAGTGGGTTTAGCGGGGTGACGGACAATGAGCAGTTCTTC	16	TRBD2	TRBV2	TRBJ2-1	NA
CASSSGGTSGVGQYF	TGTGCCAGCAGTTCGGGCGGGACTAGCGGTGTCGGGCAGTACTTC	15	TRBD2	TRBV27	TRBJ2-7	NA
CASSEQGGMGQPQHF	TGTGCCAGCAGTGAACAGGGCGGAATGGGTCAGCCCCAGCATTTT	15	NA	TRBV2	TRBJ1-5	NA
CASSPEYRTRIF	TGTGCCAGCAGCCCTGAGTACAGGACGAGGATCTTC	12	NA	TRBV7-2	TRBJ2-1	few
CASSDIPTGDTEAFF	TGTGCCAGCAGTGATATTCCGACTGGTGACACTGAAGCTTTCTTT	15	NA	TRBV6-1	TRBJ1-1	NA
CASGTSGRLANEQFF	TGTGCCAGTGGGACTAGCGGGAGGCTGGCCAATGAGCAGTTCTTC	15	TRBD2	TRBV2	TRBJ2-1	NA
CASSIVTGQRYGYTF	TGTGCCAGTAGTATAGTGACTGGTCAGCGGTATGGCTACACCTTC	15	NA	TRBV19	TRBJ1-2	NA
CASSLSYSSAEYEKLFF	TGTGCCAGTTCCCTCAGTTACTCCAGCGCGGAGTATGAAAAACTGTTTTTT	17	NA	TRBV19	TRBJ1-4	NA
CASRIAEETGELFF	TGCGCCAGCAGGATCGCAGAGGAGACCGGGGAGCTGTTTTTT	14	NA	TRBV10-2	TRBJ2-2	NA
CASSPRGGDEQYF	TGTGCCAGCTCACCCAGGGGAGGGGACGAGCAGTACTTC	13	NA	TRBV18	TRBJ2-7	NA
CASRHDSSTDTQYF	TGTGCCAGTAGACACGACAGTAGCACAGATACGCAGTATTTT	14	NA	TRBV19	TRBJ2-3	once
CSASPDRGVYGYTF	TGCAGCGCCTCCCCGGACAGGGGAGTCTATGGCTACACCTTC	14	TRBD1	TRBV29-1	TRBJ1-2	NA
CASSSLAGATYEQFF	TGTGCCAGCAGCAGCCTAGCGGGCGCAACCTATGAGCAGTTCTTC	15	TRBD2	TRBV11-2	TRBJ2-1	NA
CASTLGRRRGSGSPLHF	TGTGCCAGCACCCTAGGGAGGCGGCGAGGTAGTGGGTCACCCCTCCACTTT	17	NA	TRBV7-8	TRBJ1-6	NA
CASSLGRHSNQPQHF	TGTGCCAGCAGCTTAGGCAGGCACAGCAATCAGCCCCAGCATTTT	15	NA	TRBV7-2	TRBJ1-5	NA
CASSFSTFSGAYNEQFF	TGTGCCAGCAGTTTCTCGACCTTTAGCGGGGCCTACAATGAGCAGTTCTTC	17	TRBD2	TRBV28	TRBJ2-1	NA
CASSLWMRPAGKLFF	TGTGCCAGCAGTTTATGGATGCGGCCAGCGGGGAAACTGTTTTTT	15	NA	TRBV28	TRBJ1-4	NA
CASSLGGSGNTIYF	TGTGCCAGCAGTTTAGGGGGGTCTGGAAACACCATATATTTT	14	NA	TRBV28	TRBJ1-3	NA
CASPGGVPYEQYF	TGTGCTAGTCCGGGAGGGGTACCCTACGAGCAGTACTTC	13	TRBD2	TRBV7-7	TRBJ2-7	NA
CASSEGQGAYEQHF	TGTGCCAGCAGTGAAGGTCAGGGGGCTTACGAGCAGCACTTC	14	TRBD1	TRBV25-1	TRBJ2-7	NA
CAWQTGGSGNTIYF	TGTGCCTGGCAAACAGGGGGCTCTGGAAACACCATATATTTT	14	TRBD1	TRBV30	TRBJ1-3	NA
CASSLAYLGDTQYF	TGTGCCAGCAGCCTAGCCTACCTCGGAGATACGCAGTATTTT	14	NA	TRBV7-9	TRBJ2-3	NA
CASSKLGDRTKSIRYGYTF	TGTGCCAGCAGCAAGTTGGGGGACAGGACCAAATCTATTCGGTATGGCTACACCTTC	19	NA	TRBV21-1	TRBJ1-2	NA
CASSLEGYGYTF	TGTGCCAGCAGCTTAGAGGGGTATGGCTACACCTTC	12	NA	TRBV7-2	TRBJ1-2	NA
CASSPSPGWTGELFF	TGTGCCAGCAGCCCAAGCCCCGGTTGGACCGGGGAGCTGTTTTTT	15	NA	TRBV28	TRBJ2-2	NA
CAWSAGQGVGDEQFF	TGTGCCTGGAGTGCGGGACAGGGGGTTGGCGATGAGCAGTTCTTC	15	TRBD1	TRBV30	TRBJ2-1	NA
CASSFGTTGYEQYF	TGTGCCAGCAGTTTCGGGACTACGGGATACGAGCAGTACTTC	14	TRBD2	TRBV27	TRBJ2-7	NA
CASSLDGDTGELFF	TGCGCCAGCAGCTTGGACGGGGACACCGGGGAGCTGTTTTTT	14	NA	TRBV5-1	TRBJ2-2	NA
CASSLRGISSPLHF	TGTGCCAGCAGTTTACGGGGAATCAGTTCACCCCTCCACTTT	14	NA	TRBV27	TRBJ1-6	NA
CASSPGQGYEQFF	TGCGCCAGCAGCCCGGGACAGGGATATGAGCAGTTCTTC	13	TRBD1	TRBV5-1	TRBJ2-1	NA
CASSPRGGELFF	TGTGCCAGCAGCCCCCGGGGCGGGGAGCTGTTTTTT	12	NA	TRBV7-9	TRBJ2-2	few
CASSVEATSGDEQYF	TGTGCCAGCAGCGTAGAGGCGACTAGTGGCGACGAGCAGTACTTC	15	NA	TRBV9	TRBJ2-7	NA
CASSNSAGGVSGELFF	TGTGCCAGCAGCAATTCAGCGGGAGGGGTTTCCGGGGAGCTGTTTTTT	16	TRBD2	TRBV7-3	TRBJ2-2	NA
CASSPRLAADTQYF	TGTGCCAGCAGCCCCCGACTAGCGGCAGATACGCAGTATTTT	14	TRBD2	TRBV14	TRBJ2-3	NA
CASSYLQGAQTEAFF	TGTGCCAGCAGTTATCTTCAGGGGGCACAAACTGAAGCTTTCTTT	15	TRBD1	TRBV11-2	TRBJ1-1	NA
CAWSGGNNQPQHF	TGTGCCTGGAGTGGAGGGAACAATCAGCCCCAGCATTTT	13	NA	TRBV30	TRBJ1-5	NA
CASSYLQLPYEQYF	TGTGCCAGCAGTTACTTGCAGTTACCCTACGAGCAGTACTTC	14	NA	TRBV6-5	TRBJ2-7	NA
CASSPGTGANYGYTF	TGTGCCAGCAGTCCCGGCACAGGAGCTAACTATGGCTACACCTTC	15	NA	TRBV28	TRBJ1-2	NA
CASSPAGGHTGELFF	TGCGCCAGCAGCCCGGCCGGGGGGCACACCGGGGAGCTGTTTTTT	15	NA	TRBV5-1	TRBJ2-2	NA
CASSPLAGSNEQFF	TGTGCCAGCAGTCCCCTAGCGGGCAGCAATGAGCAGTTCTTC	14	TRBD2	TRBV27	TRBJ2-1	NA